Each of the 14 T cell receptor beta chains below was sequenced from the same sample in a study of human thymus T cells. Thymus tissue was removed during corrective cardiac surgery. Sequencing was performed with immunoSEQ multiplex PCR; in TCRdb, only in-frame clones are kept and a portion is missing. The repertoire includes about 120,000 clones, around 94% of them detected once, and less than 0.03% sits in the top ten. Sequenced: thymus tissue. The receptors shown here come from a boy younger than two with a congenital heart defect but otherwise immunologically healthy.

The chain combines TRBV4-2 with TRBJ1-5; no definite D call. Trimming removed 0 bases at V and 3 bases at J, with 15 bases between. The CDR3 totals 17 residues. Germline CDR1 reads LGHNA; CDR2 reads YNFKEQ. CDR3 protein: CASSQDLETVDNQPQHF. CDR3 coding DNA: TGTGCCAGCAGCCAAGATCTTGAGACGGTCGACAATCAGCCCCAGCATTTT.

The chain uses TRBV4-3 and TRBJ1-3; 8 nucleotides align to TRBD1. CDR3 length equals 18 residues. Germline assignment: CDR1 LGHNA and CDR2 YSLEER. Trimming at V came to 4 bases and at J to 0 bases, leaving 11 bases not matched to a gene. In DNA form, the CDR3 reads TGCGCCAGCAGCCCAAGACAGGGGACTTCCCTCTCTGGAAACACCATATATTTT. Encoded protein: CASSPRQGTSLSGNTIYF.

The chain couples TRBV5-1 to TRBJ1-2; D remains unclear. V lost 2 bases to trimming and J lost 1 base, with 27 bases between them. The CDR3 is 20 amino acids. From germline, CDR1 is SGHRS and CDR2 YFSETQ. The CDR3 is CASSFLNPSLDRAGNYGYTF. In nucleotides, the CDR3 is TGCGCCAGCAGCTTTTTAAACCCCTCCCTCGACCGGGCGGGTAACTATGGCTACACCTTC.

The chain combines TRBV28 with TRBJ2-1; 7 nucleotides match TRBD2. Looked up from germline, CDR1 is MDHEN and CDR2 is SYDVKM. The CDR3 length is 17 residues. V gave up 6 bases and J gave up 5 bases; unmatched junction bases: 16. The CDR3 loop reads CASSRTPGGGIDNEQFF. CDR3 nucleotides: TGTGCCAGCAGCCGAACCCCGGGGGGAGGAATAGACAATGAGCAGTTCTTC.

Only one count was recorded for this clone. The rearrangement joins TRBV5-8 to TRBJ1-1; D perhaps matches TRBD1 (5 bases). CDR3 length: 15 residues. In germline, CDR1 is SGHTS, CDR2 YDEGEE. The V gene lost 1 base and the J gene lost 1 base, with 11 bases spanning the gap. CDR3 nucleotide sequence: TGTGCCAGCAGCTTGCAGGGAGAGGGGAACACTGAAGCTTTCTTT. Protein product: CASSLQGEGNTEAFF.

V is TRBV5-1 and J is TRBJ1-2; possible D gene TRBD1, 5 bases. The CDR3 is made up of 14 amino acids. Germline-derived CDR1 and CDR2 are SGHRS and YFSETQ. Trimming removed 0 bases from V and 3 bases from J, with 9 bases in between. CDR3 residues: CASSLAGVHYGYTF. CDR3 nucleotide sequence: TGCGCCAGCAGCTTGGCGGGGGTCCACTATGGCTACACCTTC.

The rearrangement uses TRBV30 and TRBJ2-4; 7 bases are a match to TRBD1. The CDR3 has 16 amino acids. After removal of 2 bases from V and 0 bases from J, the junction contained 7 bases not matched to a gene. Germline V gene data show CDR1 as GTSNPN and CDR2 as SVGIG (reference sequence). This CDR3 is CAWSLMGQLAKNIQYF. The CDR3 bases are TGTGCCTGGAGTTTAATGGGACAGCTAGCCAAAAACATTCAGTACTTC.

The chain carries TRBV11-2 and TRBJ2-5; 9 bases match TRBD2. Germline V gene lookup returns CDR1 SGHAT and CDR2 FQNNGV. Losses at the gene ends were 4 bases for V and 4 bases for J; bases not matched to a gene: 10. The CDR3 consists of 16 residues. The DNA for the CDR3 is TGTGCCAGCAGCTCCATAGCGGGGGCTTTGGGAGAGACCCAGTACTTC. Protein: CASSSIAGALGETQYF.

The chain employs TRBV28 and TRBJ1-1; 9 nucleotides align to TRBD1. Germline assignment: CDR1 MDHEN and CDR2 SYDVKM. The CDR3 loop spans 13 amino acids. V gave up 9 bases and J gave up 7 bases; unmatched junction bases: 9. In nucleotides, the CDR3 is TGTGCCAGTAGCGACAGGGGGGAGCTTGAAGCTTTCTTT. It yields the protein CASSDRGELEAFF. The whole variable domain, remainder taken from reference TRBV28 and TRBJ1-1, is DVKVTQSSRYLVKRTGEKVFLECVQDMDHENMFWYRQDPGLGLRLIYFSYDVKMKEKGDIPEGYSVSREKKERFSLILESASTNQTSMYLCASSDRGELEAFFGQGTRLTVV.

V gene TRBV2 combines with J gene TRBJ2-1; TRBD2 aligns across 7 bases. V was pared by 6 bases and J by 4 bases, with 9 bases of the junction left unmatched. This CDR3 has 15 residues. The V gene's germline CDR1 is SNHLY and CDR2 FYNNEI. CDR3 in amino acids: CASSLGGDPYNEQFF. CDR3 DNA: TGTGCCAGCAGCCTTGGGGGGGACCCATACAATGAGCAGTTCTTC.

V is TRBV7-2 and J is TRBJ2-5, with D unclear. Germline-derived CDR1 and CDR2 are SGHTA and FQGNSA. This CDR3 comprises 17 residues. Trimming pared 2 bases from V and 2 bases from J, leaving 18 bases between. The CDR3 DNA reads as TGTGCCAGCAGCTTACATGGGCACGAGTGGGGTCAAGAGACCCAGTACTTC. It yields the protein CASSLHGHEWGQETQYF.

The V and J genes are TRBV4-3 and TRBJ1-1, with no clear D. The V and J ends lost 3 bases and 3 bases respectively, with 17 bases between them. The germline V gene has CDR1 LGHNA and CDR2 YSLEER. This CDR3 is 16 amino acids long. The CDR3 DNA is TGCGCCAGCAGCCATTGCTTTACTCGGTGGGACACTGAAGCTTTCTTT. This sequence encodes CASSHCFTRWDTEAFF.

The rearrangement links TRBV15 to TRBJ2-5; the D gene is possibly TRBD1 (6 bases). The CDR3 loop spans 15 amino acids. CDR1 is LNHNV, CDR2 YYDKDF, per germline (reference sequence). Trimming shortened V by 6 bases and J by 1 base, and 15 bases separated the two germline ends. The CDR3 here is CATSRRFRGQETQYF. The CDR3 DNA reads as TGTGCCACCAGTCGCCGCTTCAGGGGCCAAGAGACCCAGTACTTC.

Written as DNA, the CDR3 is TGTGCCAGTAGTATAGCCCCCGGGACGAGGAGGAGCAATCAGCCCCAGCATTTT. It specifies CASSIAPGTRRSNQPQHF. The chain carries TRBV19 and TRBJ1-5; a possible D gene is TRBD1 (5 bases). CDR1 and CDR2 (germline): LNHDA, SQIVND (reference sequence). This CDR3 has 18 residues. V dropped 1 base and J dropped 1 base, with 17 bases sitting between them. The variable domain in full, with the rest retrieved from reference TRBV19 and TRBJ1-5, is DGGITQSPKYLFRKEGQNVTLSCEQNLNHDAMYWYRQDPGQGLRLIYYSQIVNDFQKGDIAEGYSVSREKKESFPLTVTSAQKNPTAFYLCASSIAPGTRRSNQPQHFGDGTRLSIL.